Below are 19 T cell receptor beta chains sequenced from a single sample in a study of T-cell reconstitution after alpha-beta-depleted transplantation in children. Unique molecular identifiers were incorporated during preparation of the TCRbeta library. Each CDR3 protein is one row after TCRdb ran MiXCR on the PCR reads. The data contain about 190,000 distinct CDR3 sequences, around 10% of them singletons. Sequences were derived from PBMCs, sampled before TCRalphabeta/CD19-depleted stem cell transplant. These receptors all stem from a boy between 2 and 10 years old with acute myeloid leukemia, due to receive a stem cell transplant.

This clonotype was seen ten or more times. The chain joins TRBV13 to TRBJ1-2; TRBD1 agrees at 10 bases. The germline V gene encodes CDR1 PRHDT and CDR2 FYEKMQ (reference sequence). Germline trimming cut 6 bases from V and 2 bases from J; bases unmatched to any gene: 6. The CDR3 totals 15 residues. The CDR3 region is CASRDRGSGNYGYTF. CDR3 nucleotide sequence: TGTGCCAGCAGGGACAGGGGGTCGGGGAACTATGGCTACACCTTC.

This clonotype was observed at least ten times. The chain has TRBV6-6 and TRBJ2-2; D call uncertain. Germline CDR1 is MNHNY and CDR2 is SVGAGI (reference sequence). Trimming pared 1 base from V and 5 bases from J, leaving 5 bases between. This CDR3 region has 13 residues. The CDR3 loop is CASSYLGTGELFF. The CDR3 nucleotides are TGTGCCAGCAGTTACTTAGGGACCGGGGAGCTGTTTTTT.

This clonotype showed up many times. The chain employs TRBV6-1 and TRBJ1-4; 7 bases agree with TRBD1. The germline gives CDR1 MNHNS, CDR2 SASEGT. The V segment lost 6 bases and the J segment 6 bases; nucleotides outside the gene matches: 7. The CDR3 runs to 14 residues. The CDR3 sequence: CASRRDRRHEKLFF. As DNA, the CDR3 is TGTGCCAGCAGAAGGGACAGAAGGCATGAAAAACTGTTTTTT.

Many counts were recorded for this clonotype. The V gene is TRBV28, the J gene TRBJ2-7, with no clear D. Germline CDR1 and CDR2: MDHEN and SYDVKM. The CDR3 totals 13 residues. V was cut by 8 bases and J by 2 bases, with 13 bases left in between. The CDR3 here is CASSPGNAYEQYF. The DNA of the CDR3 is TGTGCCAGCTCCCCCGGAAACGCCTACGAGCAGTACTTC.

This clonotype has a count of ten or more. CDR3 in DNA: TGTGCCTGGAGCGCCAGGACCACCCTCGTCTTTACGGAGCAGTTCTTC. Amino acid sequence: CAWSARTTLVFTEQFF. The chain employs TRBV30 and TRBJ2-1; D is undetermined. Trimming took 3 bases from V and 10 from J, leaving 25 bases between them. This CDR3 spans 16 amino acids. Germline assignment: CDR1 GTSNPN and CDR2 SVGIG (reference sequence).

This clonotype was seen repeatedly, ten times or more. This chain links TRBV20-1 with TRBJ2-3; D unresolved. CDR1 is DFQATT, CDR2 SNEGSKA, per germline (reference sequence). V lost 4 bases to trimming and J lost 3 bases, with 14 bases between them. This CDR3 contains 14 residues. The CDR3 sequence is CSAILPLKTDTQYF. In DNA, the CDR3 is TGCAGTGCTATTCTCCCCCTAAAAACAGATACGCAGTATTTT.

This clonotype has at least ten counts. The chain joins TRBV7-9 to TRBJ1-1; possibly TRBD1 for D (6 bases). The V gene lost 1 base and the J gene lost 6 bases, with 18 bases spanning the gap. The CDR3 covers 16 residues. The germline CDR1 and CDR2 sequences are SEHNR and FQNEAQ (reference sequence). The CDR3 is CASSLEAAGDISEAFF. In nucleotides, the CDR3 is TGTGCCAGCAGCTTAGAGGCGGCAGGGGATATCTCTGAAGCTTTCTTT.

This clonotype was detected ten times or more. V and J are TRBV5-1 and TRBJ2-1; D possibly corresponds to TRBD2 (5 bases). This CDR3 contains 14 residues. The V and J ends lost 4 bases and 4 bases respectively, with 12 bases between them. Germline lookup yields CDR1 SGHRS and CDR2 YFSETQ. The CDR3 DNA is TGCGCCAGCAGCCCTCGGGAAGGATACAATGAGCAGTTCTTC. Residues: CASSPREGYNEQFF. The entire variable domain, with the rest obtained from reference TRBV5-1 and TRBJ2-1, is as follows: KAGVTQTPRYLIKTRGQQVTLSCSPISGHRSVSWYQQTPGQGLQFLFEYFSETQRNKGNFPGRFSGRQFSNSRSEMNVSTLELGDSALYLCASSPREGYNEQFFGPGTRLTVL.

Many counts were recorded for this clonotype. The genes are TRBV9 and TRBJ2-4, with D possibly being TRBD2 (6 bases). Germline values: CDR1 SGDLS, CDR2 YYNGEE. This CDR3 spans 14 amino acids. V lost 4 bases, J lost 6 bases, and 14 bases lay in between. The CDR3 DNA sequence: TGTGCCAGCAGCCCCGGAGGGACGGGAAACATTCAGTACTTC. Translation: CASSPGGTGNIQYF.

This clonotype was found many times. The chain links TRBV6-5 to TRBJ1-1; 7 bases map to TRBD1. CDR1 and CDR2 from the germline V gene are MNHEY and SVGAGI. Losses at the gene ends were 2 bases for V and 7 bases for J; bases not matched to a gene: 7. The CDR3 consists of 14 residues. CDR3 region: CASSYRGRSIEAFF. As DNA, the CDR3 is TGTGCCAGCAGTTACAGGGGGCGTTCTATTGAAGCTTTCTTT.

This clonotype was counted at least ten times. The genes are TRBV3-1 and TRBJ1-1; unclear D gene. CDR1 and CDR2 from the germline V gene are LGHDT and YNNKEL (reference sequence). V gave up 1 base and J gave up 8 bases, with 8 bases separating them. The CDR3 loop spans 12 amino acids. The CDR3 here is CASSQAGREAFF. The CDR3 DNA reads TGTGCCAGCAGCCAAGCCGGGAGAGAAGCTTTCTTT.

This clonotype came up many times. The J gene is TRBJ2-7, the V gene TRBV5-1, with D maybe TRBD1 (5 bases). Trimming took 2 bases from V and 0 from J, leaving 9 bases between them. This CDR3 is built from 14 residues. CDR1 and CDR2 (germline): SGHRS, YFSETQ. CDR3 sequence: CASSFQDNSYEQYF. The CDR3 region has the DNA TGCGCCAGCAGCTTTCAGGACAACTCCTACGAGCAGTACTTC.

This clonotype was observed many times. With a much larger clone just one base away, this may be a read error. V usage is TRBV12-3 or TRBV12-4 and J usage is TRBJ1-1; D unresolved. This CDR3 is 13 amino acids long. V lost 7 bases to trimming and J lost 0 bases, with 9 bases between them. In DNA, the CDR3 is TGTGCCAGCATCCCTCACCTGAACACTGAAGCTTTCTTT. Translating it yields CASIPHLNTEAFF.

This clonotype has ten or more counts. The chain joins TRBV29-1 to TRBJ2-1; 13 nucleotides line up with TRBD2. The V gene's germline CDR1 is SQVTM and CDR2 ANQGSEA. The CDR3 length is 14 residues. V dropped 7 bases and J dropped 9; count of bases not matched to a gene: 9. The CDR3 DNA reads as TGCAGCGCTCCGACTAGCGGGAGGTTCGTTGAGCAGTTCTTC. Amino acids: CSAPTSGRFVEQFF.

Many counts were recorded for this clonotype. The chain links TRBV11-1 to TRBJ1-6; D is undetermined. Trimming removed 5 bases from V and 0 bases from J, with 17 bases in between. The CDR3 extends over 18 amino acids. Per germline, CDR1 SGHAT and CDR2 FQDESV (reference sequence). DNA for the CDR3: TGTGCCAGCAGCGCCCGGCCTGTCGAAAGCTCCTATAATTCACCCCTCCACTTT. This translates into CASSARPVESSYNSPLHF.

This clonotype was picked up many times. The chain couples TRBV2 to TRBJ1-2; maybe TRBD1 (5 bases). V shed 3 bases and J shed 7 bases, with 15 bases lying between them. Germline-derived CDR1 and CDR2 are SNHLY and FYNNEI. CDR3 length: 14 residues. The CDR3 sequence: CASSDSEGLGGYTF. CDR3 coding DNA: TGTGCCAGCAGTGATTCCGAGGGGCTGGGTGGCTACACCTTC.

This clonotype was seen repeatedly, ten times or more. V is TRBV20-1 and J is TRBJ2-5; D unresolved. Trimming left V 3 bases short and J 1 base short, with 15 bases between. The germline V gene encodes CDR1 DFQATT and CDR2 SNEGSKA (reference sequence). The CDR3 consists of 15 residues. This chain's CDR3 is CSASSSVQTQETQYF. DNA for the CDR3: TGCAGTGCTAGTTCGTCGGTCCAAACCCAAGAGACCCAGTACTTC.

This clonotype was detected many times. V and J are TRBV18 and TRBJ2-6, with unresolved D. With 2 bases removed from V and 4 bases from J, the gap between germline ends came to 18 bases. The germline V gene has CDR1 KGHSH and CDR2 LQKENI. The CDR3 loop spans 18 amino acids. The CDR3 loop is CASSPKQARGDGANVLTF. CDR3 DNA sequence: TGTGCCAGCTCACCAAAGCAGGCTCGTGGCGACGGGGCCAACGTCCTGACTTTC.

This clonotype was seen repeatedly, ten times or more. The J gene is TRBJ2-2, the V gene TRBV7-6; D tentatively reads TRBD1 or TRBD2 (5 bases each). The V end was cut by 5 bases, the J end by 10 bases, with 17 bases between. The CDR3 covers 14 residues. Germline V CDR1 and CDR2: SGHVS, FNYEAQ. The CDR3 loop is CASSVGQGPPELFF. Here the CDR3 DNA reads TGTGCCAGCAGCGTCGGGCAGGGACCCCCGGAGCTGTTTTTT.